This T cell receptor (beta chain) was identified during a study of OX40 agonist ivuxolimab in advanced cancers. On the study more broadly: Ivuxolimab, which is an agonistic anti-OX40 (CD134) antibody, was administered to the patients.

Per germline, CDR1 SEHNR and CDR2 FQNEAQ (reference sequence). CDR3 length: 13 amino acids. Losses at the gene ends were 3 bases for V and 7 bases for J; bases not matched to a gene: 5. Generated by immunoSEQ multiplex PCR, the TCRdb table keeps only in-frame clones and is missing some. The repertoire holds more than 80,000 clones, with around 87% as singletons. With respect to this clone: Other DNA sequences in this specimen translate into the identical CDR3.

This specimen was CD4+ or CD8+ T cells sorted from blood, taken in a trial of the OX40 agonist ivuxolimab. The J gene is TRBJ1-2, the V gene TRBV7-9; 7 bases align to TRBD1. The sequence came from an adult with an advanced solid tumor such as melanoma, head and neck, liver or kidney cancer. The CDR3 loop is CASSFGQEGGYTF. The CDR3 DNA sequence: TGTGCCAGCAGCTTCGGACAGGAGGGTGGCTACACCTTC.